This record covers a single T cell receptor (beta chain). Its antigen is unknown. Germline-derived CDR1 and CDR2 are LGHDT and YNNKEL (reference sequence). V lost 0 bases, J lost 4 bases, and 7 bases lay in between. This CDR3 is built from 14 residues. These data belong to a study of T cell responses to AZD1222 COVID-19 vaccine. General observations from the study: Samples come after the peak T cell response, not at day 14. With dominance at 160-218 and 743-854, vaccine-associated CD4 TCRs spanned spike.

Repertoires were generated with immunoSEQ multiplex PCR, while TCRdb's copy carries only in-frame clones and drops some. The data contain about 180,000 clones, more than 70% of them seen just once; the ten biggest clones take up roughly 25%. Second-dose timings of about 4 or about 12 weeks were pooled. The specimen was peripheral blood, collected 28 days after the second AZD1222 dose. The TCR comes from an adult who received the AZD1222 COVID-19 vaccine. V and J are TRBV3-1 (or the pseudogene TRBV3-2) and TRBJ1-3; D is uncertain. DNA for the CDR3: TGTGCCAGCAGCCAAGATGCAGGCGGAAACACCATATATTTT. It yields the protein CASSQDAGGNTIYF.